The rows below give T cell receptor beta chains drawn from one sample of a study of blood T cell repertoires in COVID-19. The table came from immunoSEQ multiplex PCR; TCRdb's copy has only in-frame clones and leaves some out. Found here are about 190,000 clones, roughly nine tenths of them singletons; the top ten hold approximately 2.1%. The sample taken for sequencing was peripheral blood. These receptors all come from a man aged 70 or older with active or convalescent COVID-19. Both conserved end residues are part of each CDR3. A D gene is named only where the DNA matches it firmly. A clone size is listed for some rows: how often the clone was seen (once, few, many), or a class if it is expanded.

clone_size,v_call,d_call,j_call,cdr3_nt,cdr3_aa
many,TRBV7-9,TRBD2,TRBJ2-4,TGTGCCAGCAGCTTGGGACTAGCGGAAAACATTCAGTACTTC,CASSLGLAENIQYF
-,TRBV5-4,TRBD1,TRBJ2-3,TGTGCCAGCAGCACGCAGGGGGCTACCGGAGATACGCAGTATTTT,CASSTQGATGDTQYF
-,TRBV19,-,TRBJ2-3,TGTGCCAGTAGTGTGCAGGGTACGCAGTATTTT,CASSVQGTQYF
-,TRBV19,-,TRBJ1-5,TGTGCCAGTAGCTTTGGGGGGGGAGTGTTTCAGCCCCAGCATTTT,CASSFGGGVFQPQHF
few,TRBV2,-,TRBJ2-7,TGTGCCAGCAGGAGCTACGAGCAGTACTTC,CASRSYEQYF
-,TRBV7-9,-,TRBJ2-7,TGTGCCAGCAGCTTAGTCTCTGGCGGGACCCCCTACGAGCAGTACTTC,CASSLVSGGTPYEQYF
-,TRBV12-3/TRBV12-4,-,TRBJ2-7,TGTGCCAGCAGTTCAACAGGGACCTACGAGCAGTACTTC,CASSSTGTYEQYF
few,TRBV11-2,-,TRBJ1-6,TGTGCCAGCAGCTTAGAATCAGGGTTTAATTCACCCCTCCACTTT,CASSLESGFNSPLHF
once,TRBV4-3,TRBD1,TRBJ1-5,TGCGCCAGCAGCCAACCCGACAGGGTGTACCAGCCCCAGCATTTT,CASSQPDRVYQPQHF
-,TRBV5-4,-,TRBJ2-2,TGTGCCAGCAGCTCAAGACAAACCACCGGGGAGCTGTTTTTT,CASSSRQTTGELFF
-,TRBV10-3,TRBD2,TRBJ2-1,TGTGCCATCAAATCCGGGACTAGCGGGGGCCAGAGCTCCTACAATGAGCAGTTCTTC,CAIKSGTSGGQSSYNEQFF
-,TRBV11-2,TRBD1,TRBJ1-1,TGTGCCAGCAGCCCCCAGGGGGGATGGGTGGCTTTCTTT,CASSPQGGWVAFF
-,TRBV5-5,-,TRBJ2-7,TGTGCCAGCAGCTTGGAGGGGCCCTCCTACGAGCAGTACTTC,CASSLEGPSYEQYF
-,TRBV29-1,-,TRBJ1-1,TGCAGCGTCAAGAACACTGAAGCTTTCTTT,CSVKNTEAFF
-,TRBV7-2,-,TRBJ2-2,TGTGCCAGCAGCTTAGAGACTTCCGGAACCGGGGAGCTGTTTTTT,CASSLETSGTGELFF
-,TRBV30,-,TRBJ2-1,TGTGCCTGGAGTGTACCACTCCTCAATGAGCAGTTCTTC,CAWSVPLLNEQFF
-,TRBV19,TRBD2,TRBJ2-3,TGTGCCAGTACCCCGGTGGGGCTAGCGGCCGTCTATGATACGCAGTATTTT,CASTPVGLAAVYDTQYF
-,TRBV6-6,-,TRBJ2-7,TGTGCCAGCAGTAAACTCCCCTCCTACGAGCAGTACTTC,CASSKLPSYEQYF
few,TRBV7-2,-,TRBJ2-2,TGTGCCAGCAGCTTAGCTGAGGGAACCGGGGAGCTGTTTTTT,CASSLAEGTGELFF
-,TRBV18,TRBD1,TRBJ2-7,TGTGCCAGCTCACAAGACAGGGTGGGGTCCTACGAGCAGTACTTC,CASSQDRVGSYEQYF
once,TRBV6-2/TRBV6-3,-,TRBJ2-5,TGTGCCAGCAGTTCTTTTGTGGGGGCACGAGAGACCCAGTACTTC,CASSSFVGARETQYF
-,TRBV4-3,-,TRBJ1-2,TGCGCCAGCAGCCAGGACGGACAGAGCTATGGCTACACCTTC,CASSQDGQSYGYTF
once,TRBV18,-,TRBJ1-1,TGTGCCAGCTCACCGGGGAAGGGGAGGGTGACTGAAGCTTTCTTT,CASSPGKGRVTEAFF
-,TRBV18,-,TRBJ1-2,TGTGCCAGCTCACAAAGTGGTCAGGACTATGGCTACACCTTC,CASSQSGQDYGYTF
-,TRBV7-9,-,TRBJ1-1,TGTGCCAGCAGCGTCGCGGCTGGCACTGAAGCTTTCTTT,CASSVAAGTEAFF
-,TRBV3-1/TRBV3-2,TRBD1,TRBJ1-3,TGTGCCAGCAGCCCGACGTCAGGGGGTCCGGGAAACACCATATATTTT,CASSPTSGGPGNTIYF
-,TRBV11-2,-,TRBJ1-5,TGTGCCAGCAGCCCCCAGGGTGGGGGCAATCAGCCCCAGCATTTT,CASSPQGGGNQPQHF
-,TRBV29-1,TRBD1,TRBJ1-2,TGCAGCGCCCCGGCCGGACAGGGGTCCCGGTATGGCTACACCTTC,CSAPAGQGSRYGYTF
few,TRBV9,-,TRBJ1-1,TGTGCCAGCAGCGTAGTCCAGAACACTGAAGCTTTCTTT,CASSVVQNTEAFF
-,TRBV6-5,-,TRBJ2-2,TGTGCCAGTCCCTACGCGAACACCGGGGAGCTGTTTTTT,CASPYANTGELFF
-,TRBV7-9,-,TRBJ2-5,TGTGCCAGCAGCCCAAGTGGGGGCAGGGGAGAGACCCAGTACTTC,CASSPSGGRGETQYF
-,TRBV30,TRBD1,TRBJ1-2,TGTGCCTGGAGTCCGACTCTAGGGGGCGCGGAAGGCTACACCTTC,CAWSPTLGGAEGYTF
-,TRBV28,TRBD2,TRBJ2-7,TGTGCCAGCAGTAATGGACTAGCGGGAGATGGAGAGCAGTACTTC,CASSNGLAGDGEQYF
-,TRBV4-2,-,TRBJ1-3,TGTGCCAGCAGCCAAGATAGAGGCTCTGGAAACACCATATATTTT,CASSQDRGSGNTIYF
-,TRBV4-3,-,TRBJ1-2,TGCGCCAGCAGCCAAGTACGGGATAACTATGGCTACACCTTC,CASSQVRDNYGYTF
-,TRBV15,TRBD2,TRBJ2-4,TGTGCCACCAGACAACGGACTAGCGGAGCCGTATCGAACATTCAGTACTTC,CATRQRTSGAVSNIQYF
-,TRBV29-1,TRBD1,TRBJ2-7,TGCAGCGTTGAAGGGGACAGGGGAGGACCCTACGAGCAGTACTTC,CSVEGDRGGPYEQYF
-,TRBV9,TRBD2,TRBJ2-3,TGTGCCAGCAGCGAATACGACATTAGCGGGGGGGCCATAGATACGCAGTATTTT,CASSEYDISGGAIDTQYF
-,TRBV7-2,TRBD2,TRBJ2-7,TGTGCCAGCAGCTTAGGGGTCCCTAGCGGGAGGGCCGGAATATACGAGCAGTACTTC,CASSLGVPSGRAGIYEQYF
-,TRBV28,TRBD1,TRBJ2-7,TGTGCCAGCAGGGGGACAGGATCCTACGAGCAGTACTTC,CASRGTGSYEQYF
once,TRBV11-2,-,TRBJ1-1,TGTGCCAGCCAACGTCAGGTGGAAGCTTTCTTT,CASQRQVEAFF
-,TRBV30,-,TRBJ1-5,TGTGCCTGGGGACGGGGCGGGGGCGGCGGTCAGCCCCAGCATTTT,CAWGRGGGGGQPQHF
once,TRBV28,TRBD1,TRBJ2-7,TGTGCCAGCAGACCCTCACTAACAGGGGGGAGGAACGAGCAGTACTTC,CASRPSLTGGRNEQYF
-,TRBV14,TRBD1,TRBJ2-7,TGTGCCAGCAGCCAGGGACAGGGGACCTACGAGCAGTACTTC,CASSQGQGTYEQYF
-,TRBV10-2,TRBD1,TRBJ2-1,TGCGCCAGCAACTTGAGAGGGGGCTCTCGTAATGAGCAGTTCTTC,CASNLRGGSRNEQFF
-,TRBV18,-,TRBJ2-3,TGTGCCAGCTCACCACGCGCAGATACGCAGTATTTT,CASSPRADTQYF
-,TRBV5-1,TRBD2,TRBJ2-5,TGCGCCAGCAGCCCCATGGAGCGGGGGAAAGAGACCCAGTACTTC,CASSPMERGKETQYF
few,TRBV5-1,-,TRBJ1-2,TGCGCCAGCAGCTTGGCTGCGGGGCCCGGGCGCTACACCTTC,CASSLAAGPGRYTF
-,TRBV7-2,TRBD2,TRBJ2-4,TGTGCCAGCAGTCCTACTAGCGGGATTAACATTCAGTACTTC,CASSPTSGINIQYF
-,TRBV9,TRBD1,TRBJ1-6,TGTGCCAGCAGCGTAGGGGACAGGGATTCACCCCTCCACTTT,CASSVGDRDSPLHF
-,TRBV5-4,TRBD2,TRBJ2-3,TGTGCCAGCAGCTTGGGACTAGCGGGAGGCGCTAAGGATACGCAGTATTTT,CASSLGLAGGAKDTQYF
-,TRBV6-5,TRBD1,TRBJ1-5,TGTGCCAGCAGATCGACAGGGACCAATCAGCCCCAGCATTTT,CASRSTGTNQPQHF
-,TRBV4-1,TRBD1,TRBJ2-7,TGCGCCAGCAGCCCGGGGACAGCCCGGTCCGAGCAGTACTTC,CASSPGTARSEQYF
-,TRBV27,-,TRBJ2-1,TGTGCCAGCAGTTTTTCAGGCCGAGGGGAGCAGTTCTTC,CASSFSGRGEQFF
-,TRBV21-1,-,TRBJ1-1,TGTGCCACCTCTCCAATCCGGGGTCCAACCGCCGAAGCTTTCTTT,CATSPIRGPTAEAFF
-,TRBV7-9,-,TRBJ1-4,TGTGCCAGCAGCTTCAATCCCACTAGGGGGGGCGCCTATGAAAAACTGTTTTTT,CASSFNPTRGGAYEKLFF
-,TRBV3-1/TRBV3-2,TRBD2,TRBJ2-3,TGTGCCAGCAGCCAACTCGGGACTAGCTTATCAGATACGCAGTATTTT,CASSQLGTSLSDTQYF
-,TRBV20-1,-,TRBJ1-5,TGCAGTGCTAGTAATAGGGGGGGGAGCAATCAGCCCCAGCATTTT,CSASNRGGSNQPQHF